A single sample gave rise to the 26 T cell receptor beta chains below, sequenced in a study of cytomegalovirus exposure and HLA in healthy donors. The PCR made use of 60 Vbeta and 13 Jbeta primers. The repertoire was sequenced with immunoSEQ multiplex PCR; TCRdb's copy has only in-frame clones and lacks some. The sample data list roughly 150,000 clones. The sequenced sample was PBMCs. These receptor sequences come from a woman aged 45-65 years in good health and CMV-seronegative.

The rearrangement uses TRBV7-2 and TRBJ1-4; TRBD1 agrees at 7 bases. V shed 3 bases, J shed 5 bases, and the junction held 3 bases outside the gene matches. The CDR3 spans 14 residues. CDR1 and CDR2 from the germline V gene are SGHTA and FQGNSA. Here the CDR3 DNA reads TGTGCCAGCAGCTTCGACAGGGAAAATGAAAAACTGTTTTTT. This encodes CASSFDRENEKLFF.

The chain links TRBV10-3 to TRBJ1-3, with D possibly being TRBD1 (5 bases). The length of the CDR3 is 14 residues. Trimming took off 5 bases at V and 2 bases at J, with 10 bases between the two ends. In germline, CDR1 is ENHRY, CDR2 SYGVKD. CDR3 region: CAISTTATGNTIYF. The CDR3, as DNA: TGTGCCATCAGTACGACAGCTACTGGAAACACCATATATTTT.

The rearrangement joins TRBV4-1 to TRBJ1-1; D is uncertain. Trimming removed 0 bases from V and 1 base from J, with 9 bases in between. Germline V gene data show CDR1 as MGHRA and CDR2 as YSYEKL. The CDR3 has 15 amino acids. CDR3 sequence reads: CASSQEPGSNTEAFF. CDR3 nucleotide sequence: TGCGCCAGCAGCCAAGAGCCGGGTTCGAACACTGAAGCTTTCTTT.

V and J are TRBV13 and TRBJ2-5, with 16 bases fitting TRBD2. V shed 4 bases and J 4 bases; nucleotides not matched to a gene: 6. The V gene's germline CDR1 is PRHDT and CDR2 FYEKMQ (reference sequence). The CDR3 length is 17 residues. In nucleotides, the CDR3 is TGTGCCAGCAGCTCGGGGACTAGCGGGGGGGCCGGAGAGACCCAGTACTTC. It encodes CASSSGTSGGAGETQYF.

The CDR3 protein is CASIPSGDDTDTQYF. The CDR3 region has the DNA TGTGCCAGCATCCCGAGCGGGGATGACACAGATACGCAGTATTTT. The chain recombines TRBV13 with TRBJ2-3; 7 bases are a match to TRBD2. The CDR3 spans 15 residues. The germline CDR1 and CDR2 sequences are PRHDT and FYEKMQ (reference sequence). Losses at the gene ends were 7 bases for V and 2 bases for J; bases not matched to a gene: 9.

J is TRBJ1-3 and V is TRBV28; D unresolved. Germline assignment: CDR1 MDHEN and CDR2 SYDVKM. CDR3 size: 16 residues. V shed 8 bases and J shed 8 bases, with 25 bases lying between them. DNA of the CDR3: TGTGCCAGCGTAGTACCAGGAGGCCTTTATGGGGACACCATATATTTT. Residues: CASVVPGGLYGDTIYF.

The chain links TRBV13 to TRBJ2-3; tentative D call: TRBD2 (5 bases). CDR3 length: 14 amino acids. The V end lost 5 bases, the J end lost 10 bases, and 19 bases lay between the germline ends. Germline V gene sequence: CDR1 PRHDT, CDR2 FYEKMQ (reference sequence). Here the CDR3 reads CASSLESASPPQYF. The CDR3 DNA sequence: TGTGCCAGCAGCCTAGAGTCGGCTAGCCCTCCGCAGTATTTT.

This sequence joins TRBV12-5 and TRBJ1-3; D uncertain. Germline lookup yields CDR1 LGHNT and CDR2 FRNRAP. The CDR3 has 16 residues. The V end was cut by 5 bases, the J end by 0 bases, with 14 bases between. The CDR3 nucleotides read TGTGCTAGTGGTCTACTCCTCCAATTCTCTGGAAACACCATATATTTT. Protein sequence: CASGLLLQFSGNTIYF. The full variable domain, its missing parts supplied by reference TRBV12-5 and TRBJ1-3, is DARVTQTPRHKVTEMGQEVTMRCQPILGHNTVFWYRQTMMQGLELLAYFRNRAPLDDSGMPKDRFSAEMPDATLATLKIQPSEPRDSAVYFCASGLLLQFSGNTIYFGEGSWLTVV.

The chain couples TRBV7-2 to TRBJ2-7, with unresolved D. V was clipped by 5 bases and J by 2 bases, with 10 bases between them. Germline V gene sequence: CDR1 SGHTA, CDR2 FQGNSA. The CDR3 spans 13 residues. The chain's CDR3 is CASSPGSPYEQYF. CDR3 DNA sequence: TGTGCCAGCAGCCCCGGTTCTCCCTACGAGCAGTACTTC.

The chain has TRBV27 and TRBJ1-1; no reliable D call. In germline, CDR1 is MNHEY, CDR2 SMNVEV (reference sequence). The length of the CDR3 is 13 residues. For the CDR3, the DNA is TGTCGGAGTTGTTTCGCCCTAGACACTGAAGCTTTCTTT. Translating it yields CRSCFALDTEAFF.

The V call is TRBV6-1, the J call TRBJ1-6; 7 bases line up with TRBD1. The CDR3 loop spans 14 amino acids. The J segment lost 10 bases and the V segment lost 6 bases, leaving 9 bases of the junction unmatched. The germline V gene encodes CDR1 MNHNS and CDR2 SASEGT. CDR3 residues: CASSDETGRSPLHF. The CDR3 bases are TGTGCCAGCAGCGACGAGACAGGGCGGTCACCCCTCCACTTT.

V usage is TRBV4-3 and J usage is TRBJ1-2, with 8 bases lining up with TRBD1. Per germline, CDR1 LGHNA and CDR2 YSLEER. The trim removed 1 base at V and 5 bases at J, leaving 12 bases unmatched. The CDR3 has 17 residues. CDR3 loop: CASSQGLPDRGGYGYTF. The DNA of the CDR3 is TGCGCCAGCAGCCAAGGGCTCCCTGACAGGGGAGGATATGGCTACACCTTC.

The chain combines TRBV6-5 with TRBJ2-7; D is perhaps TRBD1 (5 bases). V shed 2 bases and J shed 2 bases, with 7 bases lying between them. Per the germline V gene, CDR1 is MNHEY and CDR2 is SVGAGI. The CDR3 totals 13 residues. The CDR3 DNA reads TGTGCCAGCAGTTACCAGGGAACCTACGAGCAGTACTTC. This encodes CASSYQGTYEQYF.

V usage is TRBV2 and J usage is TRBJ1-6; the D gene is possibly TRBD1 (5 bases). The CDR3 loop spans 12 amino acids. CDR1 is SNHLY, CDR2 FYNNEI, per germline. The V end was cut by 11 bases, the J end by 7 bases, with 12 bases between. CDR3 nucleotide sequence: TGTGCCCCACGGCAGGGAAATTCACCCCTCCACTTT. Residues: CAPRQGNSPLHF.

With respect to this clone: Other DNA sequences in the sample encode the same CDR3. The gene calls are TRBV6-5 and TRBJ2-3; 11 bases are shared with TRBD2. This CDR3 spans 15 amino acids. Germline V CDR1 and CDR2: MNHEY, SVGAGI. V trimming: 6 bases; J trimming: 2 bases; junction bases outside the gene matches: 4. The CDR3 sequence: CASRGTSGHTDTQYF. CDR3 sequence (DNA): TGTGCCAGCAGAGGGACTAGCGGACACACAGATACGCAGTATTTT.

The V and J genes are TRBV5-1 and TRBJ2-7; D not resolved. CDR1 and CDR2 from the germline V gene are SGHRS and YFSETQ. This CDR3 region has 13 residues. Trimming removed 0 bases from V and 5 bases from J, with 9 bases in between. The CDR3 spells CASSLDSPNEQYF. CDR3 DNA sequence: TGCGCCAGCAGCTTGGACAGCCCCAACGAGCAGTACTTC.

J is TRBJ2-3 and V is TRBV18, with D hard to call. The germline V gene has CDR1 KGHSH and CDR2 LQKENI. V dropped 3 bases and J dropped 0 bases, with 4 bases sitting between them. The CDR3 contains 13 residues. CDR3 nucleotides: TGTGCCAGCTCACCCCTGAGCACAGATACGCAGTATTTT. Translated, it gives CASSPLSTDTQYF.

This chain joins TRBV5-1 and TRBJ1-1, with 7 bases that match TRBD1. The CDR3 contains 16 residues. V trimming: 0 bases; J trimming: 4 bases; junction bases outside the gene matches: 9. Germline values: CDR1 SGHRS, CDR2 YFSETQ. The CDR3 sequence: CASSLEGGRTGTEAFF. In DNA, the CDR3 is TGCGCCAGCAGCTTGGAAGGCGGGAGGACAGGCACTGAAGCTTTCTTT. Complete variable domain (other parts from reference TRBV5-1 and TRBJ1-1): KAGVTQTPRYLIKTRGQQVTLSCSPISGHRSVSWYQQTPGQGLQFLFEYFSETQRNKGNFPGRFSGRQFSNSRSEMNVSTLELGDSALYLCASSLEGGRTGTEAFFGQGTRLTVV.

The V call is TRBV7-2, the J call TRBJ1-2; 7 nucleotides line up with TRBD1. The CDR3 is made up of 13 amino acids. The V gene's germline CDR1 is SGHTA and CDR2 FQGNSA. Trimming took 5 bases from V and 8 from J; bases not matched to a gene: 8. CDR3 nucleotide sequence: TGTGCCAGCAGCCCCAGACAGGGCGGCGGCTACACCTTC. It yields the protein CASSPRQGGGYTF.

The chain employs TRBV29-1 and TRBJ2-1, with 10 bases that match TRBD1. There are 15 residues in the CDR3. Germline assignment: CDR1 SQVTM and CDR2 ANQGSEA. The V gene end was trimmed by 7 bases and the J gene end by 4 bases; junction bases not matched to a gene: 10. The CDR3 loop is CSEYGGQGIYNEQFF. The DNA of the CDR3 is TGCAGCGAATATGGGGGACAGGGGATATACAATGAGCAGTTCTTC.

CDR3 amino acids: CASRATTHYEQYF. Written as DNA, the CDR3 is TGTGCCAGCAGGGCAACTACCCACTACGAGCAGTACTTC. This chain uses TRBV6-5 with TRBJ2-7, with D unclear. The germline V gene has CDR1 MNHEY and CDR2 SVGAGI. The CDR3 covers 13 residues. V shed 6 bases and J shed 3 bases, with 12 bases lying between them.

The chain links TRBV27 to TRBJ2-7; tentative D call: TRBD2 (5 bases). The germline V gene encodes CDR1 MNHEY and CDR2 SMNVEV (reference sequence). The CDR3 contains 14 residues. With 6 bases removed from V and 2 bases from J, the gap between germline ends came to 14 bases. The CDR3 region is CASSPLATTYEQYF. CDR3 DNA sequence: TGTGCCAGCAGCCCCCTAGCCACCACCTACGAGCAGTACTTC.

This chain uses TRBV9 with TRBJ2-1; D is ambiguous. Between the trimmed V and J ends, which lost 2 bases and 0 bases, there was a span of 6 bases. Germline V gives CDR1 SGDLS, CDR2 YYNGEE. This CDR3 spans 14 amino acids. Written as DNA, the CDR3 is TGTGCCAGCAGCGTGAGGAGCTCCTACAATGAGCAGTTCTTC. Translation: CASSVRSSYNEQFF.

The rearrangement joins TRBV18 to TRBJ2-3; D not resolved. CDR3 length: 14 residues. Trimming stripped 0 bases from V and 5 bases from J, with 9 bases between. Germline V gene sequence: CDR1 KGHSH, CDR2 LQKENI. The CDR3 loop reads CASSPPSTRDTQYF. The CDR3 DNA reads TGTGCCAGCTCACCACCGAGTACGAGAGATACGCAGTATTTT.

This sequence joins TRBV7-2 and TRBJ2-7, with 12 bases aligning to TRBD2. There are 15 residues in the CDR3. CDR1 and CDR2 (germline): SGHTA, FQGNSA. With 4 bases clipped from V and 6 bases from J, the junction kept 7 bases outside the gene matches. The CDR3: CASSSRLAGVPEQYF. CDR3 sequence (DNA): TGTGCCAGCAGCTCCCGACTAGCGGGAGTCCCCGAGCAGTACTTC.

The CDR3 region is CASSSSGGTYNEQFF. The CDR3 region has the DNA TGTGCCAGCAGCTCTAGCGGGGGGACCTACAATGAGCAGTTCTTC. This sequence joins TRBV7-2 and TRBJ2-1; 11 bases are a match to TRBD2. Unmatched junction bases numbered 1, after V lost 4 bases and J lost 2 bases. This CDR3 comprises 15 residues. CDR1 and CDR2 (germline): SGHTA, FQGNSA.